The sequence of this T cell receptor beta chain was determined in a study of T-cell reconstitution after alpha-beta-depleted transplantation in children. Germline-derived CDR1 and CDR2 are SNHLY and FYNNEI. This CDR3 has 11 residues. V was trimmed by 11 bases and J by 5 bases, leaving 12 bases between them. A library of TCRbeta sequences, prepared with unique molecular identifiers, was generated. TCRdb used MiXCR to reprocess the PCR reads, holding one entry per CDR3 protein. The table records about 690,000 distinct CDR3 sequences, around 17% of them present only once. The TCR originated in a human donor who donated a stem cell graft to a child with acute myeloid leukemia. The sample was PBMCs from the stem cell graft donor, taken from the stem cell graft. V gene TRBV2 combines with J gene TRBJ2-5; D is unclear. CDR3 DNA: TGTGCCTCCCGTGTGTCGGAGACCCAGTACTTC. It codes for CASRVSETQYF. The whole variable domain, remainder taken from reference TRBV2 and TRBJ2-5, is EPEVTQTPSHQVTQMGQEVILRCVPISNHLYFYWYRQILGQKVEFLVSFYNNEISEKSEIFDDQFSVERPDGSNFTLKIRSTKLEDSAMYFCASRVSETQYFGPGTRLLVL.